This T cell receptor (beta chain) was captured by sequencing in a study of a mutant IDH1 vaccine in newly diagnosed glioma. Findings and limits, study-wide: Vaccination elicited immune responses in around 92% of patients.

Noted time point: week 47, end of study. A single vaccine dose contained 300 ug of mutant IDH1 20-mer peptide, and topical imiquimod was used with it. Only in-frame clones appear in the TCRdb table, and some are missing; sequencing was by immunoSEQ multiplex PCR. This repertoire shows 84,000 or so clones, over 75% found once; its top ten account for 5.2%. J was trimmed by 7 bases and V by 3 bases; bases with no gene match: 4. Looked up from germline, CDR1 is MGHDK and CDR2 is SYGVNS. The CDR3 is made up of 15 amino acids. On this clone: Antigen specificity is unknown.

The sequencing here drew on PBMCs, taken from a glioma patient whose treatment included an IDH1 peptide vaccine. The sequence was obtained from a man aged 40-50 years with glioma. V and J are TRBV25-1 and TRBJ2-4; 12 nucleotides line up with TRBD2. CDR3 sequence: CASSETSGGVNIQYF. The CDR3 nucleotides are TGTGCCAGCAGTGAGACTAGCGGGGGAGTGAACATTCAGTACTTC. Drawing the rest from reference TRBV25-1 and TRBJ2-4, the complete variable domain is EADIYQTPRYLVIGTGKKITLECSQTMGHDKMYWYQQDPGMELHLIHYSYGVNSTEKGDLSSESTVSRIRTEHFPLTLESARPSHTSQYLCASSETSGGVNIQYFGAGTRLSVL.